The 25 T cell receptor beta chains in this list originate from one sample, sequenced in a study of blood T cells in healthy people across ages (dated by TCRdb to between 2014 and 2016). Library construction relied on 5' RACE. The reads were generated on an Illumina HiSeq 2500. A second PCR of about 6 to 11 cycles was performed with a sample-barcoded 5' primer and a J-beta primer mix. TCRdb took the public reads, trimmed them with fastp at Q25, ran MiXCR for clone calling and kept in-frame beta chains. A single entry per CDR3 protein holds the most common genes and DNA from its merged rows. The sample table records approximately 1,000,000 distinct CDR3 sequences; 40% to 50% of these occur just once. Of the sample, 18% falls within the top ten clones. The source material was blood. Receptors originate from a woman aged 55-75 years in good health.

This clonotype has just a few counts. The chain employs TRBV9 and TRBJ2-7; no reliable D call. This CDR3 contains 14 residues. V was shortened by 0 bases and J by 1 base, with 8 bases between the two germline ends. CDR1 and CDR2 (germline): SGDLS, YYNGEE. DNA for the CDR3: TGTGCCAGCAGCGTAGCTGAGCCATCCTACGAGCAGTACTTC. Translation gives CASSVAEPSYEQYF.

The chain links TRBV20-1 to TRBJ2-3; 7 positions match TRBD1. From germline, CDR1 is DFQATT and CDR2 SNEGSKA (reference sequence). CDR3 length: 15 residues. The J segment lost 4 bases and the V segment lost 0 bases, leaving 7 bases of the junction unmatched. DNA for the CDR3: TGCAGTGCTAGAGATCCGACAGGGTGGTCAGATACGCAGTATTTT. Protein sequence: CSARDPTGWSDTQYF.

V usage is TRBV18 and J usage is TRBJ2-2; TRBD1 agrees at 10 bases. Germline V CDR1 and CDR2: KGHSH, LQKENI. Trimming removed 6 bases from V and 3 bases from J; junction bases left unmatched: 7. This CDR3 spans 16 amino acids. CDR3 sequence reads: CASSHTGTGDTGELFF. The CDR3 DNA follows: TGTGCCAGCTCGCACACCGGGACAGGGGACACCGGGGAGCTGTTTTTT.

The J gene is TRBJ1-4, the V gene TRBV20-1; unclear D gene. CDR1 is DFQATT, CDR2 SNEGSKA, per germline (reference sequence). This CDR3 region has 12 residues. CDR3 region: CSIRSTNEKLFF. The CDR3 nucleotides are TGCAGCATAAGATCAACTAATGAAAAACTGTTTTTT.

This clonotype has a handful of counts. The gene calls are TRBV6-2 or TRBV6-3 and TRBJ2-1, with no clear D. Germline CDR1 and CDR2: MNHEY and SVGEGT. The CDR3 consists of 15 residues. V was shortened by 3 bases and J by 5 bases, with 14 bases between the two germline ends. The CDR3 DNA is TGTGCCAGCAGTTATGGGATCAGCGTTGACAATGAGCAGTTCTTC. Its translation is CASSYGISVDNEQFF.

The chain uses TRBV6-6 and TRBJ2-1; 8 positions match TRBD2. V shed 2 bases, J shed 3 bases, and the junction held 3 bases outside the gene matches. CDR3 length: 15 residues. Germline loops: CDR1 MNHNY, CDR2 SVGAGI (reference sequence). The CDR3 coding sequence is TGTGCCAGCAGTTACGGCGGGAGGATCTACAATGAGCAGTTCTTC. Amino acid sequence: CASSYGGRIYNEQFF.

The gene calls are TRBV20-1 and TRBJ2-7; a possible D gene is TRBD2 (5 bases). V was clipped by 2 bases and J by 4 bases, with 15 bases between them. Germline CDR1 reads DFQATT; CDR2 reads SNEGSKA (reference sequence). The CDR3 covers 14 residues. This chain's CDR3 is CSARLPVGVYEQYF. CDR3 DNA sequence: TGCAGTGCTAGACTCCCTGTGGGAGTTTACGAGCAGTACTTC.

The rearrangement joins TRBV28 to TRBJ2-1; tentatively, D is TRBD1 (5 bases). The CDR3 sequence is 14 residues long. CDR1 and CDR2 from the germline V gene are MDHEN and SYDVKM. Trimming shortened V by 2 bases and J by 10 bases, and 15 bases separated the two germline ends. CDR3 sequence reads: CASSLRPRASEQFF. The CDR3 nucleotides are TGTGCCAGCAGTTTAAGACCCAGGGCGTCCGAGCAGTTCTTC.

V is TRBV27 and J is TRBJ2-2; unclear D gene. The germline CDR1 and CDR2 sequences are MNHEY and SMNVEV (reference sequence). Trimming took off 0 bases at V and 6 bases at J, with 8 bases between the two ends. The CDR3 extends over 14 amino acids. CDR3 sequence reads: CASSLSIGSGELFF. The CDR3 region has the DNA TGTGCCAGCAGTTTATCGATCGGCTCCGGGGAGCTGTTTTTT.

CDR3 coding DNA: TGCAGTGCTAGCAGGGAGGGGAACTATGGCTACACCTTC. Translating gives CSASREGNYGYTF. The chain carries TRBV20-1 and TRBJ1-2; tentatively, D is TRBD1 (5 bases). Germline V gene lookup returns CDR1 DFQATT and CDR2 SNEGSKA (reference sequence). V was cut by 3 bases and J by 2 bases, with 10 bases left in between. CDR3 length equals 13 residues.

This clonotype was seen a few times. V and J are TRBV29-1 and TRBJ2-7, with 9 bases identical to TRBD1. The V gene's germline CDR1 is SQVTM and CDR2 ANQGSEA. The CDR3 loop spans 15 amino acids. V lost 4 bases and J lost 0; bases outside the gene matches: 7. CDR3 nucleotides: TGCAGCGTTGTTACGGGGACAGGGAGCTCCTACGAGCAGTACTTC. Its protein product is CSVVTGTGSSYEQYF.

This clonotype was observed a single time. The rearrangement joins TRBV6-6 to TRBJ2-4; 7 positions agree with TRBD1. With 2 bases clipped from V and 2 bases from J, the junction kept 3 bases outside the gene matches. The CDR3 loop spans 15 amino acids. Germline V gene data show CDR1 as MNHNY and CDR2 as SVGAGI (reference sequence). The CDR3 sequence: CASSYDRESKNIQYF. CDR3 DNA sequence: TGTGCCAGCAGTTACGACAGGGAATCCAAAAACATTCAGTACTTC.

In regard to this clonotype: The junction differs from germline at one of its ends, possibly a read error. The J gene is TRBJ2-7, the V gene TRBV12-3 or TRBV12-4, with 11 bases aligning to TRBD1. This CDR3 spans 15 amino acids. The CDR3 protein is CANSLGDRGYNEQYF. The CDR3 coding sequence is TGTGCCAACAGTTTAGGGGACAGGGGGTACAATGAGCAGTACTTC.

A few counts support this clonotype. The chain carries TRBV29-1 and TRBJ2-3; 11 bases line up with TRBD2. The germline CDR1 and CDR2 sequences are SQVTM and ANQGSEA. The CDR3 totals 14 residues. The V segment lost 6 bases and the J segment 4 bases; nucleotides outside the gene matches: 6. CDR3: CSVLSGRAADTQYF. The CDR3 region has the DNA TGCAGCGTCCTTAGCGGGAGGGCCGCAGATACGCAGTATTTT.

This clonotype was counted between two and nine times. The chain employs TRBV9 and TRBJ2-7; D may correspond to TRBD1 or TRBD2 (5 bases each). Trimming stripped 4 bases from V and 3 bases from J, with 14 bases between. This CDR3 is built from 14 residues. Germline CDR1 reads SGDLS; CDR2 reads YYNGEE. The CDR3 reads CASSPGTVGYEQYF. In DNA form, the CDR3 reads TGTGCCAGCAGCCCGGGGACCGTGGGCTACGAGCAGTACTTC.

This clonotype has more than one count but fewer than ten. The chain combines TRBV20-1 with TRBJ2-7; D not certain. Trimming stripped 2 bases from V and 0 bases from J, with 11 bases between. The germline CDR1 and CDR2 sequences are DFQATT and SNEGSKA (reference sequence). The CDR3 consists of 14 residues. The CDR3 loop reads CSARRRISSYEQYF. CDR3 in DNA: TGCAGTGCTAGACGCAGGATAAGCTCCTACGAGCAGTACTTC.

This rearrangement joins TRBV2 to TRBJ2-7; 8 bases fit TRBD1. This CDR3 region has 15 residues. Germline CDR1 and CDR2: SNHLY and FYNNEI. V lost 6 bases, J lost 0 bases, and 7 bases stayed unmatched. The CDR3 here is CASRAGQGYSYEQYF. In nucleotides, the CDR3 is TGTGCCAGCAGGGCTGGACAGGGATACTCCTACGAGCAGTACTTC.

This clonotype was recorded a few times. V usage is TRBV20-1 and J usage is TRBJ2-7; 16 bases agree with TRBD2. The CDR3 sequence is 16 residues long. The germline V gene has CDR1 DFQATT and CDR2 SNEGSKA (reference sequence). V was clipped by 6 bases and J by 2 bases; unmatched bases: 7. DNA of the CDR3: TGCAGTGCATCGGGACTAGCGGGAGGGAGGACCTACGAGCAGTACTTC. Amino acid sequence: CSASGLAGGRTYEQYF.

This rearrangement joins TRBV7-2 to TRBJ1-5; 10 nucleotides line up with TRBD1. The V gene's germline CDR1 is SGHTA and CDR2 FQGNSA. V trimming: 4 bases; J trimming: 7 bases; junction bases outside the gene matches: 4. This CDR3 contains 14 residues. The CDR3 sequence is CASSSGQGVQPQHF. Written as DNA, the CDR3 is TGTGCCAGCAGCTCAGGACAGGGGGTACAGCCCCAGCATTTT.

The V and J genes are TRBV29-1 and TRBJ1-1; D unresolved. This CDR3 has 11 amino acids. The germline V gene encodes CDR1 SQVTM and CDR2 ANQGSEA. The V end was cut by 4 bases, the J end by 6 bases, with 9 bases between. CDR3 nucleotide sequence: TGCAGCGTTGTAGGGAGCTCTGAAGCTTTCTTT. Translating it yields CSVVGSSEAFF.

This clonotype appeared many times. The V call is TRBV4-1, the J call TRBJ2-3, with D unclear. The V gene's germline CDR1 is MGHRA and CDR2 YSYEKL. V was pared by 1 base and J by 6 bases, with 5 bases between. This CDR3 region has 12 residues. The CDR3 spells CASSQAVDTQYF. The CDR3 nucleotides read TGCGCCAGCAGCCAAGCTGTGGATACGCAGTATTTT.

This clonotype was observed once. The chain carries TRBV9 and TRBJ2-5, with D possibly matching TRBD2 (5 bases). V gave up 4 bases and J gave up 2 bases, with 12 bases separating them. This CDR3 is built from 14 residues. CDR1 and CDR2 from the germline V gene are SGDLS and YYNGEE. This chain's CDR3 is CASSPGLNQETQYF. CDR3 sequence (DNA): TGTGCCAGCAGCCCTGGACTGAATCAAGAGACCCAGTACTTC.

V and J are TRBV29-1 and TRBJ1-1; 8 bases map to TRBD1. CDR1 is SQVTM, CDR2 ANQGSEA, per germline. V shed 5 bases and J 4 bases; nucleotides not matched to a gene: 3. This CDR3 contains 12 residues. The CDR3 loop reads CSVTTGGTEAFF. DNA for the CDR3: TGCAGCGTTACTACAGGGGGCACTGAAGCTTTCTTT. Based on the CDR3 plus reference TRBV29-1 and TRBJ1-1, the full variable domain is SAVISQKPSRDICQRGTSLTIQCQVDSQVTMMFWYRQQPGQSLTLIATANQGSEATYESGFVIDKFPISRPNLTFSTLTVSNMSPEDSSIYLCSVTTGGTEAFFGQGTRLTVV.

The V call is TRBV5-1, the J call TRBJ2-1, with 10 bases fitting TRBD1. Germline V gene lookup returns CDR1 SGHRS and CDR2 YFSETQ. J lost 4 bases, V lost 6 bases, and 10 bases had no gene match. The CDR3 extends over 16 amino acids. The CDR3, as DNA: TGCGCCAGCACCCCGAACTGGGACAGGGGTTACAATGAGCAGTTCTTC. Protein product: CASTPNWDRGYNEQFF.

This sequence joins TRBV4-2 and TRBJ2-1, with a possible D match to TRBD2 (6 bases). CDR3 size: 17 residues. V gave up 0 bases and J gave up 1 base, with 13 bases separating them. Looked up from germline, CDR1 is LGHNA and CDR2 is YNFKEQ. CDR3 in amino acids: CASSQEPPGVSYNEQFF. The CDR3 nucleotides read TGTGCCAGCAGCCAAGAACCTCCGGGGGTATCCTACAATGAGCAGTTCTTC.